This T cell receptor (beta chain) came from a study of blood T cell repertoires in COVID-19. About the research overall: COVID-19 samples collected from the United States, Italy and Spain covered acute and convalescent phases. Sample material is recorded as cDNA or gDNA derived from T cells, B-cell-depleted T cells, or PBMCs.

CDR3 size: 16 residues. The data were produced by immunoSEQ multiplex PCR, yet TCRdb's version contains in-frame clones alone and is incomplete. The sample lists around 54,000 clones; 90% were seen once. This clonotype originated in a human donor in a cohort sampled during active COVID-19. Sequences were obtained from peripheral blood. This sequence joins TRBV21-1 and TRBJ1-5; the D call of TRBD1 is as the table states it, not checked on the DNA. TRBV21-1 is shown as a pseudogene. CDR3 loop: CASSTPAGTGNQPQHF. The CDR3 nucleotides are TGTGCCAGCAGCACACCCGCCGGGACAGGGAATCAGCCCCAGCATTTT.